This T cell receptor (beta chain) stems from a study of cytomegalovirus exposure and HLA in healthy donors. The PCR ran on 60 Vbeta and 13 Jbeta primers. The method was immunoSEQ multiplex PCR; TCRdb's version includes in-frame clones alone and lacks a portion of them. The data contain some 91,000 clones, roughly 86% of them seen just once; the ten biggest clones take up 9% to 9.5%. The clonotype comes from a man in his thirties or forties in good health and CMV-seropositive. Sample: PBMCs.

The CDR3 DNA reads TGTGCAGCGGGGGCAGGGATGGGAGAGACCCAGTACTTC. It yields the protein CAAGAGMGETQYF. The chain is built from TRBV7-9 and TRBJ2-5; 8 nucleotides line up with TRBD2. The V gene's germline CDR1 is SEHNR and CDR2 FQNEAQ (reference sequence). The CDR3 has 13 residues.